This T cell receptor beta chain was recorded in a study of T-cell reconstitution after alpha-beta-depleted transplantation in children. Points from the study as a whole: As was reported, about two months after transplant, alpha-beta T cells came from several hundred expanded graft clones. Counts and diversity of T cells one year after transplant came mostly from newly produced T cells. Surviving recipient cells, namely T cells and thymic progenitors, were the source of high day-60 TCRbeta diversity in some patients.

V lost 4 bases and J lost 2; bases outside the gene matches: 18. This CDR3 region has 19 residues. Per the germline V gene, CDR1 is MDHEN and CDR2 is SYDVKM. The table lists this clonotype with a few counts. The antigen is not known. As it was prepared, the TCRbeta library received unique molecular identifiers. TCRdb redid the calling of the PCR reads with MiXCR, one entry per CDR3 protein. The table includes around 370,000 distinct CDR3 sequences, 15% to 20% detected once. The origin of this receptor is a male patient aged 2 to 9 who had a stem cell transplant for acute lymphoblastic leukemia, so the T cells may come from the graft donor. V usage is TRBV28 and J usage is TRBJ2-7; 9 bases are a match to TRBD1. The sample in question was PBMCs, mostly from graft donor cells, obtained 360 days after TCRalphabeta/CD19-depleted stem cell transplant. CDR3 amino acids: CASSSHLGQGDSKPYEQYF. Written as DNA, the CDR3 is TGTGCCAGCAGTTCCCACCTGGGACAGGGTGACTCCAAACCCTACGAGCAGTACTTC.